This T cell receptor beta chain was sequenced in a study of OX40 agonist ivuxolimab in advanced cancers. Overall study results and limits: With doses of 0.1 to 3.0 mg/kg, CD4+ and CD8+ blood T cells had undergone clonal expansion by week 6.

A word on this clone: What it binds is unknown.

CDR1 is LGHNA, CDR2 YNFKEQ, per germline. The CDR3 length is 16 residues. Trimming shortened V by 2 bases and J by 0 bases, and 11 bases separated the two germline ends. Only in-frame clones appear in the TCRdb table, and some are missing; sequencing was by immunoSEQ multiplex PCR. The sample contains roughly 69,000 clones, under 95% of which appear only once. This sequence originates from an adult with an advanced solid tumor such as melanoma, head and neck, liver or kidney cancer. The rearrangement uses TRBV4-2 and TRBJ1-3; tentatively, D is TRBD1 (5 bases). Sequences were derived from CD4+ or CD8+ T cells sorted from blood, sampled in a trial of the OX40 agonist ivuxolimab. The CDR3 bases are TGTGCCAGCAGCCAATACTACAGGAGCTCTGGAAACACCATATATTTT. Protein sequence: CASSQYYRSSGNTIYF.